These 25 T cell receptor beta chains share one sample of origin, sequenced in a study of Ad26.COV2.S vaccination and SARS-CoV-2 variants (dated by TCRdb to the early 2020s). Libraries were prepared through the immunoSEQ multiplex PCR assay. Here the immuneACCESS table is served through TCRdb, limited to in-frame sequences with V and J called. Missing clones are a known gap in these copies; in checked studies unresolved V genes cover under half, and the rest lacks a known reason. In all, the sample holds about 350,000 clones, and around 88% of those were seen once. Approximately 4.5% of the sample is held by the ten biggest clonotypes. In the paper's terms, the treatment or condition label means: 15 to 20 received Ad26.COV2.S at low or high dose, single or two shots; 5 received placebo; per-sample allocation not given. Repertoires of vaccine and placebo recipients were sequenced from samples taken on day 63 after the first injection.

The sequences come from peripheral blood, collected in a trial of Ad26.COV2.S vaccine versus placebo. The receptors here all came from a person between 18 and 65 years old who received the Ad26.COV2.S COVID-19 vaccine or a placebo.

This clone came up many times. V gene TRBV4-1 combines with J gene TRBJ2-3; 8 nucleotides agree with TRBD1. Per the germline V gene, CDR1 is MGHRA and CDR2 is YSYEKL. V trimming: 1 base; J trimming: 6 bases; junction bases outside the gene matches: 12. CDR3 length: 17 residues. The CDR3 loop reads CASSQGTGFKLVDTQYF. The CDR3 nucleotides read TGCGCCAGCAGCCAAGGGACAGGGTTTAAACTAGTGGATACGCAGTATTTT.

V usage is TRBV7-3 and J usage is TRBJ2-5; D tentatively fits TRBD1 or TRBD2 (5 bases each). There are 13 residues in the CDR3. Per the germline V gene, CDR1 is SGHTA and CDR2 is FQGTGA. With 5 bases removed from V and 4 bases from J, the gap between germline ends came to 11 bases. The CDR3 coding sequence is TGTGCCAGCAGCCTTGGGACCCTAGAGACCCAGTACTTC. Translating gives CASSLGTLETQYF.

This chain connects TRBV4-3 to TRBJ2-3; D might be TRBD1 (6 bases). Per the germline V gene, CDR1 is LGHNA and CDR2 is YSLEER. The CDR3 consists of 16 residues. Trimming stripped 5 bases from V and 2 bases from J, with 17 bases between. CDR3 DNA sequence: TGCGCCAGCAGCTCCAAGACAGGCCGGGCCACAGATACGCAGTATTTT. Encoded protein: CASSSKTGRATDTQYF.

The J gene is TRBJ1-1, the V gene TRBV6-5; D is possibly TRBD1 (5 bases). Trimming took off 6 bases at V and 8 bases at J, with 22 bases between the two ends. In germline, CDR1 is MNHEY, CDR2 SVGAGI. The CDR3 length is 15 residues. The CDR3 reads CASSQGGWGETEAFF. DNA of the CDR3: TGTGCCAGCAGCCAAGGAGGCTGGGGGGAGACGGAAGCTTTCTTT.

The CDR3 is CASSRDRGSTDTQYF. The CDR3 nucleotides are TGTGCCAGCAGCCGCGACAGGGGGAGCACAGATACGCAGTATTTT. J is TRBJ2-3 and V is TRBV5-4, with 9 bases aligning to TRBD1. Looked up from germline, CDR1 is SGHNT and CDR2 is YYREEE (reference sequence). The junction had 3 bases not matched to a gene; V was cut back by 4 bases and J by 0 bases. This CDR3 has 15 amino acids.

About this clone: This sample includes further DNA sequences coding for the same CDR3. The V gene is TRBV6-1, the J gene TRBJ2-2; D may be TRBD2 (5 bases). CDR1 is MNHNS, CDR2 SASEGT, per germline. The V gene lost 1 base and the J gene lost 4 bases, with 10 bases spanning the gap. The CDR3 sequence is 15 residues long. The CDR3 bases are TGTGCCAGCAGTGAAGGGGGTGCGGGCACCGGGGAGCTGTTTTTT. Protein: CASSEGGAGTGELFF.

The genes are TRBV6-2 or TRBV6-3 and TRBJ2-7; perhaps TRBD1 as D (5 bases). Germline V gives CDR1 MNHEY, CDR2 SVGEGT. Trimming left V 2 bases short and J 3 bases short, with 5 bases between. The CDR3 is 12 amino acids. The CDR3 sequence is CASSYQGYEQYF. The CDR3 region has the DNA TGTGCCAGCAGTTACCAGGGCTACGAGCAGTACTTC.

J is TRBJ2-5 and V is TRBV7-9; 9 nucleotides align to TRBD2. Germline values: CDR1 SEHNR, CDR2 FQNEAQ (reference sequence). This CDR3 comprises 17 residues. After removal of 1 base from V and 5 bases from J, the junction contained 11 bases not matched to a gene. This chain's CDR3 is CASSLGTSGRWGETQYF. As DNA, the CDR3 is TGTGCCAGCAGCTTAGGCACCAGCGGGAGGTGGGGTGAGACCCAGTACTTC.

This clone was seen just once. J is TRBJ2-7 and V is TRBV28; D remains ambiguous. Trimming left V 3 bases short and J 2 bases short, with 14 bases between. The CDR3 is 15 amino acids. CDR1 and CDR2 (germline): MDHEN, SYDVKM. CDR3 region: CASSFRVDGAYEQYF. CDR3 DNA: TGTGCCAGCAGTTTTCGGGTAGACGGTGCCTACGAGCAGTACTTC.

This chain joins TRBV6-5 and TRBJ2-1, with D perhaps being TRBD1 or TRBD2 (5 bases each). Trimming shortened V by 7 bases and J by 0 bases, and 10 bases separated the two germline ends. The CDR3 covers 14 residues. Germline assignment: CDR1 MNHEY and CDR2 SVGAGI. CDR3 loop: CASKRDLSYNEQFF. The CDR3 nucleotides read TGTGCCAGCAAGAGGGACCTCTCCTACAATGAGCAGTTCTTC.

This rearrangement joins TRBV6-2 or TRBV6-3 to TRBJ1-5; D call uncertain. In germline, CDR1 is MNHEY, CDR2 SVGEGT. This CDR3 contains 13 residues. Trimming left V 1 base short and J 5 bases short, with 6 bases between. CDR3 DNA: TGTGCCAGCAGTTACTTAAGGGATCAGCCCCAGCATTTT. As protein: CASSYLRDQPQHF.

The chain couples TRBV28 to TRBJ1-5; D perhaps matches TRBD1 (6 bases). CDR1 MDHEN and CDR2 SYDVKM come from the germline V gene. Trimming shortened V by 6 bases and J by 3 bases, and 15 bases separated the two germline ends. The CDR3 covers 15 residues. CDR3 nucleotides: TGTGCCAGCAGATGGGGGGCGCAAAACAATCAGCCCCAGCATTTT. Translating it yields CASRWGAQNNQPQHF.

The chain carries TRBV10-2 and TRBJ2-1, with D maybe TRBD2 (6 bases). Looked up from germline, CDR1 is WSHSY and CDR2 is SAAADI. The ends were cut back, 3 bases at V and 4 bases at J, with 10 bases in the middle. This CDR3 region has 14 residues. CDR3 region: CASSDSGTYNEQFF. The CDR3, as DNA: TGCGCCAGCAGTGATTCCGGGACTTACAATGAGCAGTTCTTC.

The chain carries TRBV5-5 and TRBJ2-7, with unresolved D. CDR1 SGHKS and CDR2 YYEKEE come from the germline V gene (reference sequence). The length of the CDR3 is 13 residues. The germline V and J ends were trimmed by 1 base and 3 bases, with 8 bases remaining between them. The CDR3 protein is CASSLRVHYEQYF. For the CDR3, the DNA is TGTGCCAGCAGCTTGCGGGTACACTACGAGCAGTACTTC. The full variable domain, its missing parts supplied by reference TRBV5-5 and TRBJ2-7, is DAGVTQSPTHLIKTRGQQVTLRCSPISGHKSVSWYQQVLGQGPQFIFQYYEKEERGRGNFPDRFSARQFPNYSSELNVNALLLGDSALYLCASSLRVHYEQYFGPGTRLTVT.

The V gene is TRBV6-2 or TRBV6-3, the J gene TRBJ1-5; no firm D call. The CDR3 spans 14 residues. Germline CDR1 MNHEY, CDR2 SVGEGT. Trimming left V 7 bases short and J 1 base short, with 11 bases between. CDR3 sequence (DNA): TGTGCCAGCAACCCGGGATGGAGCAATCAGCCCCAGCATTTT. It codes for CASNPGWSNQPQHF.

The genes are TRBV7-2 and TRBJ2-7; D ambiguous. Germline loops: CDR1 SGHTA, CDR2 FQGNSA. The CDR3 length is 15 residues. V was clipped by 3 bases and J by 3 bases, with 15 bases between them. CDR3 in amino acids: CASSFFSGSSYEQYF. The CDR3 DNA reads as TGTGCCAGCAGCTTTTTTTCTGGCTCAAGCTACGAGCAGTACTTC.

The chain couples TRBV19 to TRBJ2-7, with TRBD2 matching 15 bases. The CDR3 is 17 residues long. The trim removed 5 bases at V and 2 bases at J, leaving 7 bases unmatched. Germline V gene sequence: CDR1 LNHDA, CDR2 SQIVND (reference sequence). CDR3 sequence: CASSLGLAGGFAYEQYF. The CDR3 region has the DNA TGTGCCAGTAGTTTGGGACTAGCGGGAGGTTTCGCCTACGAGCAGTACTTC. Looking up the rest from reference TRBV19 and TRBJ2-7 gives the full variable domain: DGGITQSPKYLFRKEGQNVTLSCEQNLNHDAMYWYRQDPGQGLRLIYYSQIVNDFQKGDIAEGYSVSREKKESFPLTVTSAQKNPTAFYLCASSLGLAGGFAYEQYFGPGTRLTVT.

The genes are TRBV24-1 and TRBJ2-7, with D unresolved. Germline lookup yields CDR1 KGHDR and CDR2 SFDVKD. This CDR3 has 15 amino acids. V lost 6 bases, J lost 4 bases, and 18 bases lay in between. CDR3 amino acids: CATSSLREAIYEQYF. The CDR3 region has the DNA TGTGCCACCAGTTCTCTCCGCGAGGCAATTTACGAGCAGTACTTC.

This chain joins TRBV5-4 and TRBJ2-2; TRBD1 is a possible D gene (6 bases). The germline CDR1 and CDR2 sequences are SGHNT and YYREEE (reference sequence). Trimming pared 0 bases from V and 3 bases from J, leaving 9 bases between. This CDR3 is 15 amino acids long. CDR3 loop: CASSLANRDTGELFF. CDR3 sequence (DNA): TGTGCCAGCAGCTTGGCCAACAGGGACACCGGGGAGCTGTTTTTT. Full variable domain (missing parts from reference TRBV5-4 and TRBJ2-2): ETGVTQSPTHLIKTRGQQVTLRCSSQSGHNTVSWYQQALGQGPQFIFQYYREEENGRGNFPPRFSGLQFPNYSSELNVNALELDDSALYLCASSLANRDTGELFFGEGSRLTVL.

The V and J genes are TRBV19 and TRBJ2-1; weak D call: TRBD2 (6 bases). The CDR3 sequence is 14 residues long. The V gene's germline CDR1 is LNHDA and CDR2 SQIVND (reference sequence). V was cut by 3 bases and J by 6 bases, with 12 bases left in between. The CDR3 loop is CASSIGSLGNEQFF. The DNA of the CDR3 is TGTGCCAGTAGTATCGGGAGTTTGGGCAATGAGCAGTTCTTC.

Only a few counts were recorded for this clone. CDR3 sequence (DNA): TGCGCCAGCAGCTTATACGGGACAGGGTTGTCCTACGAGCAGTACTTC. This encodes CASSLYGTGLSYEQYF. V and J are TRBV5-1 and TRBJ2-7; 9 bases align to TRBD1. J lost 1 base, V lost 2 bases, and 7 bases had no gene match. This CDR3 spans 16 amino acids. Germline values: CDR1 SGHRS, CDR2 YFSETQ.

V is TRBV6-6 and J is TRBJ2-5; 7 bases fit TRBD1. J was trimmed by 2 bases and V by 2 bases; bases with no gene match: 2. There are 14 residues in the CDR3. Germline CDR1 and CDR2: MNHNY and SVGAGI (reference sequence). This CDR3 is CASSYVGQQETQYF. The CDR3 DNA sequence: TGTGCCAGCAGTTACGTGGGACAGCAAGAGACCCAGTACTTC.

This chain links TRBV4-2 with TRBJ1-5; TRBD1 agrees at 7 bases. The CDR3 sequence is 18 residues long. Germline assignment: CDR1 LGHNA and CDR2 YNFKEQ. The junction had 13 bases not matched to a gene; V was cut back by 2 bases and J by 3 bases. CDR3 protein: CASSQYNRGRTDNQPQHF. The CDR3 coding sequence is TGTGCCAGCAGCCAATACAACAGGGGACGGACCGACAATCAGCCCCAGCATTTT.

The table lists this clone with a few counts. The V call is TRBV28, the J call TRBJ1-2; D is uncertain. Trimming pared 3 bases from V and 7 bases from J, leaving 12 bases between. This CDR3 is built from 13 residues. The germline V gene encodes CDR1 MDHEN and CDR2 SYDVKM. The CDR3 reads CASSFYRSSGYTF. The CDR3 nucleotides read TGTGCCAGCAGTTTTTACAGATCGAGTGGCTACACCTTC.

CDR3 coding DNA: TGTGCCAGCAGTGAAGCTCATTGGACAGATAGCAATCAGCCCCAGCATTTT. Translating gives CASSEAHWTDSNQPQHF. The chain has TRBV6-1 and TRBJ1-5, with D possibly being TRBD1 (6 bases). Trimming shortened V by 0 bases and J by 0 bases, and 12 bases separated the two germline ends. The CDR3 sequence is 17 residues long. Germline V gives CDR1 MNHNS, CDR2 SASEGT.